The rows below give T cell receptor beta chains drawn from one sample of a study of CD8 T cells in ankylosing spondylitis. TCRdb independently ran MiXCR on the 5' RACE reads; one entry per CDR3 protein. The data show 300,000 to 350,000 distinct CDR3 sequences, roughly 10% seen once. What was sequenced was blood, either unsorted or a sorted T cell fraction (not recorded which). These receptors came from a female donor with ankylosing spondylitis or in good health (not recorded which). Each CDR3 is given with its conserved first and last residue. The D gene is left open where the match is weak. The size entry is marked missing in some rows and otherwise reads once, few, many or a size class.

j_call v_call clone_size d_call cdr3_nt cdr3_aa
TRBJ1-3 TRBV11-2 many - TGTGCCAGCAGCCCATTGGTCAGCCTCTCTGGAAACACCATATATTTT CASSPLVSLSGNTIYF
TRBJ1-2 TRBV5-5 - - TGTGCCAGCAGCAGCTCCGGGGACTATGGCTACACCTTC CASSSSGDYGYTF
TRBJ2-5 TRBV5-1 few - TGCGCCAGCAGCTTGGGCAGTCGAGGACAAGAGACCCAGTACTTC CASSLGSRGQETQYF
TRBJ2-3 TRBV12-3/TRBV12-4 - - TGTGCCAGCAGTTTCACCGCCGGTACGCAGTATTTT CASSFTAGTQYF
TRBJ2-7 TRBV5-5 - - TGTGCCAGCAGCCCAACCTCTAGCGTCCGCTCCTACGAGCAGTACTTC CASSPTSSVRSYEQYF
TRBJ2-7 TRBV3-1 many - TGTGCCAGCAGCCAGGGACTTCATGCTAGCTCCTACGAGCAGTACTTC CASSQGLHASSYEQYF
TRBJ1-1 TRBV5-1 - - TGCGCCAGCAGCCCGGAGCGGCCCCTGGGCACTGAAGCTTTCTTT CASSPERPLGTEAFF
TRBJ2-3 TRBV4-3 few TRBD2 TGCGCCAGCAGCCCGAGTCTAGCGGGAGGGCAGGGAGATACGCAGTATTTT CASSPSLAGGQGDTQYF
TRBJ2-1 TRBV6-5 many - TGTGCCAGCAGTTACTCGAGGAGACTGTCAGGGCAGTTCTTC CASSYSRRLSGQFF
TRBJ2-7 TRBV5-1 many - TGCGCCAGCAGCCCGAGGGGGGCTACCTACGAGCAGTACTTC CASSPRGATYEQYF
TRBJ2-7 TRBV5-1 - TRBD2 TGCGCCAGCGGGGAGGGCAACACCTACGAGCAGTACTTC CASGEGNTYEQYF
TRBJ1-2 TRBV20-1 many - TGCAGTGGGACAGACGGGAATGGCTACACCTTC CSGTDGNGYTF
TRBJ2-5 TRBV20-1 many - TGCAGTGCTAGACGGGACCAAGAGACCCAGTACTTC CSARRDQETQYF
TRBJ1-2 TRBV4-3 many TRBD1 TGCGCCAGCAGCCAGAGACAGGGGAAAGCCTATGGCTACACCTTC CASSQRQGKAYGYTF
TRBJ1-5 TRBV27 few TRBD1 TGTGCCAGCAGCGGGCCGGGACAGGGAGTCAATCAGCCCCAGCATTTT CASSGPGQGVNQPQHF
TRBJ1-2 TRBV3-1 - - TGTGCCAGCAGCCAAGGCGCACATGGCTACACCTTC CASSQGAHGYTF
TRBJ2-2 TRBV3-1 - - TGTGCCAGCAGCCAGAAGGGGAGCACCGGGGAGCTGTTTTTT CASSQKGSTGELFF
TRBJ2-3 TRBV20-1 many TRBD2 TGCAGTGCTGCGCGGACTAGTCGGGGAGAGGATACGCAGTATTTT CSAARTSRGEDTQYF
TRBJ1-6 TRBV6-6 many - TGTGCCAGCAGTCAAACAGAATTTTCACCCCTCCACTTT CASSQTEFSPLHF
TRBJ2-6 TRBV5-1 few - TGCGCCAGCAGCTTGACGGCTACTGGGGCCAACGTCCTGACTTTC CASSLTATGANVLTF
TRBJ1-5 TRBV10-3 many TRBD1 TGTGCCATCAGACCGGACAGGGATGGACAGCCCCAGCATTTT CAIRPDRDGQPQHF
TRBJ2-4 TRBV28 many - TGTGCCAGCAGTGATCCAGGGTTAGACATTCAGTACTTC CASSDPGLDIQYF
TRBJ1-5 TRBV20-1 many TRBD1 TGCAGTGCTATCCGGGACAGGGGCACATACGGCAATCAGCCCCAGCATTTT CSAIRDRGTYGNQPQHF
TRBJ1-6 TRBV9 many - TGTGCCAGCAGCTCCCCGGGGGGGTCCTATAATTCACCCCTCCACTTT CASSSPGGSYNSPLHF
TRBJ2-3 TRBV6-2/TRBV6-3 many TRBD1 TGTGCCAGCAGTTACCGGGGACAGACAGATACGCAGTATTTT CASSYRGQTDTQYF
TRBJ2-5 TRBV5-1 many - TGCGCCAGCAGCTTGTCGCGGGGTGGAGAGACCCAGTACTTC CASSLSRGGETQYF
TRBJ2-1 TRBV14 few - TGTGCCAGCAGCCAAATAGGGAATGAGCAGTTCTTC CASSQIGNEQFF
TRBJ2-7 TRBV20-1 - TRBD2 TGCAGTGCTAAGCGGGGGGGCCTCTACGAGCAGTACTTC CSAKRGGLYEQYF
TRBJ2-2 TRBV18 few - TGTGCCAGCTCCCCTCCGCCGGTCGCCGGGGAGCTGTTTTTT CASSPPPVAGELFF
TRBJ2-1 TRBV28 - TRBD1 TGTGCCAGCAGCAACTTGGGACAGTGGGACGATGAGCAGTTCTTC CASSNLGQWDDEQFF
TRBJ2-4 TRBV20-1 few TRBD2 TGCAGTGCTAGGGGGTATAGGCTAGCGGGAAACATTCAGTACTTC CSARGYRLAGNIQYF
TRBJ1-6 TRBV28 - TRBD1 TGTGCCAGCAGTTTTCTCCAGAGGGGGCTCACTTCACCCCTCCACTTT CASSFLQRGLTSPLHF
TRBJ2-3 TRBV7-9 many - TGTGCCAGCAGCTCAACGGGGGCTAGCTCCAGCTGGCATTTT CASSSTGASSSWHF
TRBJ1-1 TRBV7-8 few - TGTGCCAGCAGGCGTGCAGGATTGAACACTGAAGCTTTCTTT CASRRAGLNTEAFF
TRBJ1-6 TRBV28 many TRBD1 TGTGCCAGCAGTTTGGTACAGGGGGCTATCAGTTCACCCCTCCACTTT CASSLVQGAISSPLHF
TRBJ2-7 TRBV7-2 few - TGTGCCAGCAGCTTAGCCCTAGGAGGTGGCTCCTACGAGCAGTACTTC CASSLALGGGSYEQYF
TRBJ2-7 TRBV7-9 few - TGTGCCAGCAGCCTCAAACTTGCGGCGGAGCAGTACTTC CASSLKLAAEQYF
TRBJ1-6 TRBV25-1 many - TGTGCCAGCAGCTCAGAAACTGGACGGAACTTTAATTCACCCCTCCACTTT CASSSETGRNFNSPLHF
TRBJ1-2 TRBV5-5 many - TGTGCCAGCAGCAAGGACGGGAATAACTATGGCTACACCTTC CASSKDGNNYGYTF
TRBJ1-5 TRBV5-5 many - TGTGCCAGCAGCTTGGTGGGCAGGGCAGCCAATCAGCCCCAGCATTTT CASSLVGRAANQPQHF
TRBJ1-1 TRBV7-8 - - TGTGCCAGCGCTATGAACACTGAAGCTTTCTTT CASAMNTEAFF
TRBJ2-7 TRBV5-1 - - TGCGCCAGCAGCCAACAGCGACGCTCCTACGAGCAGTACTTC CASSQQRRSYEQYF
TRBJ1-5 TRBV5-1 many - TGCGCCAGCAGCTTGGCAGGGGACTCCAATCAGCCCCAGCATTTT CASSLAGDSNQPQHF
TRBJ1-3 TRBV7-9 many - TGTGCCAGCAGTGGGGGCTCTGGAAACACCATATATTTT CASSGGSGNTIYF
TRBJ2-1 TRBV20-1 many TRBD2 TGCAGTGCTGTCCCATCTAGCGGCAGCTACAATGAGCAGTTCTTC CSAVPSSGSYNEQFF
TRBJ2-1 TRBV5-1 many - TGCGCCAGCAGCTTAAAGCTAGCCGACAATGAGCAGTTCTTC CASSLKLADNEQFF
TRBJ2-7 TRBV7-8 many - TGTGCCAGCAGCTTAGCGGGGCCAACCCTCGAGCAGTACTTC CASSLAGPTLEQYF
TRBJ2-1 TRBV10-3 - - TGTGCCATCAGTGAGACTAGCATGGGGGCCGTCGAGCAGTTCTTC CAISETSMGAVEQFF
TRBJ2-1 TRBV5-1 many - TGCGCCAGCAGCCCGGTTATGTTGAGTGAGCAGTTCTTC CASSPVMLSEQFF
TRBJ1-4 TRBV20-1 - - TGCAGTGCTCGAAGCCCGGCGAGGGAAAAACTGTTTTTT CSARSPAREKLFF
TRBJ2-7 TRBV6-5 many TRBD2 TGTGCCAGCAGTTACGGACTAGCGGGGGTATGGCAGTACTTC CASSYGLAGVWQYF
TRBJ2-2 TRBV20-1 many TRBD2 TGCAGTATCGGGGGGGCCACCGGGGAGCTGTTTTTT CSIGGATGELFF
TRBJ2-1 TRBV20-1 - - TGCAGTGCTAGAGATCCCAGGGGTCCTGCCAATGAGCAGTTCTTC CSARDPRGPANEQFF